The sample holds a few counts of the clone carrying this TCR beta chain. Antigen specificity is unknown. The CDR3 spans 14 residues. The ends lost 0 bases at V and 7 bases at J; junction bases unmatched: 3. Germline loops: CDR1 SGDLS, CDR2 YYNGEE. This sample was included in a study of T-cell memory formation after mild COVID-19. The study's findings and limits: Shrinking CD4+ clones were chiefly CM and EM; CD8+ ones were chiefly EMRA.

UMIs and sample barcodes were carried by the TCR alpha and TCR beta cDNA libraries that 5'RACE produced using constant-segment primers. TCRdb re-called the 5' RACE reads with MiXCR, one entry per CDR3 protein. The table includes roughly 450,000 distinct CDR3 sequences, about 20% detected once. This rearrangement joins TRBV9 to TRBJ1-4, with TRBD1 matching 7 bases. The TCR originated in an adult woman who had mild COVID-19 (a few samples of this study predate the infection). Cell type and time point are not known. Material: PBMCs or a T cell subset sorted from them (not recorded which). This CDR3 reads CASSVDRGGEKLFF. The CDR3 DNA reads as TGTGCCAGCAGCGTAGACAGGGGCGGTGAAAAACTGTTTTTT.